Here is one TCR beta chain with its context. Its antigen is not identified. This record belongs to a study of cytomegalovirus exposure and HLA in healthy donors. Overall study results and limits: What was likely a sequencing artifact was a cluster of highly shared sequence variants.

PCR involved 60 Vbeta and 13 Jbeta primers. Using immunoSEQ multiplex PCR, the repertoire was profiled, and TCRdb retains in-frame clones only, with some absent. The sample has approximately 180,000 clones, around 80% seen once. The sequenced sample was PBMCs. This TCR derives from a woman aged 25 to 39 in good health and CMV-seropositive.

The CDR3 region is CASSPDIYEQYF. The CDR3 DNA reads TGTGCCAGCAGTCCGGACATCTACGAGCAGTACTTC. The rearrangement joins TRBV28 to TRBJ2-7; tentative D call: TRBD1 (5 bases). The CDR3 contains 12 residues. Trimming left V 5 bases short and J 3 bases short, with 8 bases between. Germline assignment: CDR1 MDHEN and CDR2 SYDVKM.